The sequence of this TCR beta chain was determined in a study of T cell responses to AZD1222 COVID-19 vaccine. TCRdb keeps only in-frame clones here, not all; method: immunoSEQ multiplex PCR. Among just under 75,000 clones, over 70% were seen once, and the ten largest hold about 46%. V shed 1 base, J shed 6 bases, and the junction held 3 bases outside the gene matches. The CDR3 spans 15 residues. The germline V gene encodes CDR1 SEHNR and CDR2 FQNEAQ (reference sequence). The receptor comes from an adult who received the AZD1222 COVID-19 vaccine. This rearrangement joins TRBV7-9 to TRBJ1-5; TRBD1 matches 10 bases. The material was peripheral blood, obtained 28 days after the second AZD1222 dose. This CDR3 reads CASSLGQGAGQPQHF. The CDR3 bases are TGTGCCAGCAGCTTAGGACAGGGGGCGGGTCAGCCCCAGCATTTT.